This T cell receptor beta chain was captured by sequencing in a study of blood T cells in healthy people across ages. The CDR3 has 14 amino acids. V gave up 4 bases and J gave up 10 bases, with 17 bases separating them. Primed by a sample-barcoded 5' primer and a J-beta primer mix, a second PCR proceeded for about 7 to 11 cycles. TCRdb used MiXCR to reprocess the 5' RACE reads, holding one entry per CDR3 protein. The sample includes 800,000 or so distinct CDR3 sequences, roughly 46% of them seen just once. The rearrangement joins TRBV12-3 or TRBV12-4 to TRBJ2-1; a weak D match, TRBD2 (5 bases). Source material: blood. The source of this sequence is a man older than 75 in good health. The CDR3 sequence: CASSSGLIRAEQFF. The CDR3 DNA is TGTGCCAGCAGTTCTGGACTTATTCGAGCCGAGCAGTTCTTC.